The clone carrying this T cell receptor beta chain has just a few counts. The antigen remains undetermined. Healthy Caucasians, and only they, were the donors. TCRdb fed the 5' RACE reads into MiXCR, producing one record per CDR3 protein. Here the sample spans about 790,000 distinct CDR3 sequences, 18% being singletons. CDR3 size: 13 residues. Per germline, CDR1 DFQATT and CDR2 SNEGSKA (reference sequence). With 3 bases removed from V and 7 bases from J, the gap between germline ends came to 16 bases. This sample stems from a study of identical twins. Study-level points and caveats: Models underestimated out-of-frame TCR alpha sharing in monozygotic twins.

The sample also formed part of further work on T cells expressing NK-cell markers. That paper states: The share of CD8+ T cells held by dominant NKG2C+ clonotypes was roughly 1.0-8% in about six donors.

The V call is TRBV20-1, the J call TRBJ2-7, with D perhaps given as TRBD1 or TRBD2 (5 bases each). The sequence derives from a woman aged 18-29 years in good health. Specimen: PBMCs. The CDR3 DNA follows: TGCAGTGCTAGGGGGGAGACAGTTTGGGAGCAGTACTTC. Translation gives CSARGETVWEQYF.